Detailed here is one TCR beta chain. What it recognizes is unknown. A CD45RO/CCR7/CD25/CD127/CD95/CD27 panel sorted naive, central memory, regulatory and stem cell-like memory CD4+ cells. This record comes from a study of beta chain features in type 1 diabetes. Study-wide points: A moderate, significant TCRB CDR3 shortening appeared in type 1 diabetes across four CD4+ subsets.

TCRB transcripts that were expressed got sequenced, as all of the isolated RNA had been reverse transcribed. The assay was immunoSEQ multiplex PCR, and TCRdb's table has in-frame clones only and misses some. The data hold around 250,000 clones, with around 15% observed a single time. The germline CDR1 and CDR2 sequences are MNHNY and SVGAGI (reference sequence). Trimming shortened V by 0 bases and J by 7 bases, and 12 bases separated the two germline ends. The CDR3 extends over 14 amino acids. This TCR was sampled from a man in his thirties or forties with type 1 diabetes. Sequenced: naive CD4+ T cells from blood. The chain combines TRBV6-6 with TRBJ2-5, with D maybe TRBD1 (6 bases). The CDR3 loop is CASSYSGDTVTQYF. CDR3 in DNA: TGTGCCAGCAGTTACTCCGGGGACACAGTGACCCAGTACTTC.